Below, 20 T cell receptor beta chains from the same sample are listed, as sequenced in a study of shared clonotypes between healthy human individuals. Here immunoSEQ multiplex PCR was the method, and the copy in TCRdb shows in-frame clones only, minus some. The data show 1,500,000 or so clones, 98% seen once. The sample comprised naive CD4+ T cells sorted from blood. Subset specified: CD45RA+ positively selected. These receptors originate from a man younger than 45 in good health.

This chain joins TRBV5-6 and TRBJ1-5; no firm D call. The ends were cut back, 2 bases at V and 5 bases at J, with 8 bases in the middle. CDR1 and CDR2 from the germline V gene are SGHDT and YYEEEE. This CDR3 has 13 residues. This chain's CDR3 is CASSLQNDQPQHF. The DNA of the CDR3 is TGTGCCAGCAGCTTACAAAACGATCAGCCCCAGCATTTT.

The CDR3 sequence: CATSGGLAATYNEQFF. CDR3 in DNA: TGTGCCACCAGCGGGGGACTAGCAGCGACCTACAATGAGCAGTTCTTC. This chain links TRBV15 with TRBJ2-1, with 9 bases identical to TRBD2. J gave up 2 bases and V 5 bases, and 7 bases lay outside the gene matches. This CDR3 is 16 amino acids long. Looked up from germline, CDR1 is LNHNV and CDR2 is YYDKDF (reference sequence).

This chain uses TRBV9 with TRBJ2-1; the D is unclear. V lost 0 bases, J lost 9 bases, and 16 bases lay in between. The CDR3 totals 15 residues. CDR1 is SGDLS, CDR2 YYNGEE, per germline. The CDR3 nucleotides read TGTGCCAGCAGCGTAGAGGTTGGCTTAGTGGCTGAGCAGTTCTTC. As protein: CASSVEVGLVAEQFF.

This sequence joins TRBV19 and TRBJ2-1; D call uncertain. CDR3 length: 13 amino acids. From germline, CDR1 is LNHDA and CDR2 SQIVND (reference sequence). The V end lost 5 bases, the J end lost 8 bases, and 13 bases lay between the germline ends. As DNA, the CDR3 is TGTGCCAGTAGTCGCCTCGGGTGGCATGAGCAGTTCTTC. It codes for CASSRLGWHEQFF.

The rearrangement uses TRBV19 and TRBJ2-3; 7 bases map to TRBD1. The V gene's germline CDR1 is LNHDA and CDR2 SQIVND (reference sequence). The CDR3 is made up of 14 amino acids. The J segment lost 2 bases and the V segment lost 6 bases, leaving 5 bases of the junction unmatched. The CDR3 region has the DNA TGTGCCAGTAGCCTGGGACAGAACACAGATACGCAGTATTTT. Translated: CASSLGQNTDTQYF. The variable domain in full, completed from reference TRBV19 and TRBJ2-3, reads DGGITQSPKYLFRKEGQNVTLSCEQNLNHDAMYWYRQDPGQGLRLIYYSQIVNDFQKGDIAEGYSVSREKKESFPLTVTSAQKNPTAFYLCASSLGQNTDTQYFGPGTRLTVL.

This CDR3 reads CASSSGFTGANVLTF. The CDR3, as DNA: TGCGCCAGCAGCTCAGGTTTTACTGGGGCCAACGTCCTGACTTTC. The V gene is TRBV5-1, the J gene TRBJ2-6; D is ambiguous. Trimming removed 3 bases at V and 2 bases at J, with 9 bases between. This CDR3 has 15 amino acids. CDR1 and CDR2 from the germline V gene are SGHRS and YFSETQ.

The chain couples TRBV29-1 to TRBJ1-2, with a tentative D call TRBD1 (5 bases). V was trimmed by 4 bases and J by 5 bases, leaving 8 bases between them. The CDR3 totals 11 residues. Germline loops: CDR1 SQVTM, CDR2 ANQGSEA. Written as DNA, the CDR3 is TGCAGCGTTGCTACAGGTTATGGCTACACCTTC. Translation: CSVATGYGYTF.

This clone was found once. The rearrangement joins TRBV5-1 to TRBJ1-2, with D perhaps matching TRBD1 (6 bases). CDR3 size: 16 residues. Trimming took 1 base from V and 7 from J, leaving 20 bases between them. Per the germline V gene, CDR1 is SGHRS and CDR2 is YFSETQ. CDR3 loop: CASSLSRTVGAGGYTF. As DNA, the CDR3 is TGCGCCAGCAGCTTGTCAAGGACAGTCGGCGCTGGTGGCTACACCTTC.

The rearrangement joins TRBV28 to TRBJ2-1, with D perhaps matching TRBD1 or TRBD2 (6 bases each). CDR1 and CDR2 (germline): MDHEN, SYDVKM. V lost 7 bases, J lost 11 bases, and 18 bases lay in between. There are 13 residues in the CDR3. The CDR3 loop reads CASTSSGRDKQFF. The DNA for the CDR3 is TGTGCCAGCACCTCCTCGGGGCGGGACAAGCAGTTCTTC. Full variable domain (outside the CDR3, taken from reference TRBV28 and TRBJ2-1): DVKVTQSSRYLVKRTGEKVFLECVQDMDHENMFWYRQDPGLGLRLIYFSYDVKMKEKGDIPEGYSVSREKKERFSLILESASTNQTSMYLCASTSSGRDKQFFGPGTRLTVL.

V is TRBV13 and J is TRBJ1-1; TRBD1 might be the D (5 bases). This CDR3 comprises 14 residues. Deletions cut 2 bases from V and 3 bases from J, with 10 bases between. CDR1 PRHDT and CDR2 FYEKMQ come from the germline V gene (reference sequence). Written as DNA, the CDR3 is TGTGCCAGCAGCTTATTGGGGGAGGACACTGAAGCTTTCTTT. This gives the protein CASSLLGEDTEAFF.

This CDR3 reads CASRPFMNTEAFF. The CDR3 bases are TGTGCCAGCAGGCCGTTCATGAACACTGAAGCTTTCTTT. V gene TRBV27 combines with J gene TRBJ1-1; no clear D. In germline, CDR1 is MNHEY, CDR2 SMNVEV (reference sequence). This CDR3 contains 13 residues. V was clipped by 6 bases and J by 0 bases, with 8 bases between them.

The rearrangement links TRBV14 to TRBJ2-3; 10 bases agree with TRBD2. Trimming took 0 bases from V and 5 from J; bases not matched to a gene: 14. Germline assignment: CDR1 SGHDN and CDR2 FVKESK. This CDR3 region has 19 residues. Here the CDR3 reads CASSQDREPSGRRGDTQYF. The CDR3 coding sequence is TGTGCCAGCAGCCAAGACAGGGAACCTAGCGGGAGAAGAGGAGATACGCAGTATTTT.

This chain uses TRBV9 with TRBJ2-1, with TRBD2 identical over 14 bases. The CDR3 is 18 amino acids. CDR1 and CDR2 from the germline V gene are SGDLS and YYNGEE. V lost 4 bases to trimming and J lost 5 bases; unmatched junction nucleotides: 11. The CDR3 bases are TGTGCCAGCAGCCCCCGCCGAGGGGGACTAGCGGGAGACAATGAGCAGTTCTTC. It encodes CASSPRRGGLAGDNEQFF.

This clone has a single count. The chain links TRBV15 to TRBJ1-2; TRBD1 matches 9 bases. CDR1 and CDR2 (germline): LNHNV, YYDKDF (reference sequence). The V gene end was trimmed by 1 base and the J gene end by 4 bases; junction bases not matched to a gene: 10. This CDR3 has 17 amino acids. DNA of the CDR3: TGTGCCACCAGCAGAGGCGGGGGGACAGGGCCTCGCTATGGCTACACCTTC. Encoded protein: CATSRGGGTGPRYGYTF.

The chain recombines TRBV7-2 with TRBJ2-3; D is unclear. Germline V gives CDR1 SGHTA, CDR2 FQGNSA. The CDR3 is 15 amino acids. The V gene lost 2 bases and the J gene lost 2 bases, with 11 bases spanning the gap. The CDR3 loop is CASSLTGEDTDTQYF. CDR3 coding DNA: TGTGCCAGCAGCTTAACGGGCGAAGACACAGATACGCAGTATTTT.

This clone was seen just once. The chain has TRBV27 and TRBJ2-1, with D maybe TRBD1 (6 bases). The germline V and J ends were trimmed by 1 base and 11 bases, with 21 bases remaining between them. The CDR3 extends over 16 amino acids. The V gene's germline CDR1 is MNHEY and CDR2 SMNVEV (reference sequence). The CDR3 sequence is CASSLFSPTGRHKQFF. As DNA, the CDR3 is TGTGCCAGCAGTTTATTCTCCCCGACAGGTCGACATAAGCAGTTCTTC.

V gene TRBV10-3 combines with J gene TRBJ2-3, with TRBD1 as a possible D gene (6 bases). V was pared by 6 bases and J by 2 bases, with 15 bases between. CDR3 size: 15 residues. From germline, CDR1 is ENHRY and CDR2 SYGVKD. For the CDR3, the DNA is TGTGCCATCAGCCGTACAGGGAGTGACACAGATACGCAGTATTTT. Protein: CAISRTGSDTDTQYF.

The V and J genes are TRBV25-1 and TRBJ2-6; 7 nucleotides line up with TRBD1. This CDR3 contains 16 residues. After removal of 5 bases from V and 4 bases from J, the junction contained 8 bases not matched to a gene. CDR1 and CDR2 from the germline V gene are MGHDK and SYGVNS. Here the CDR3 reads CASSTVTGPGANVLTF. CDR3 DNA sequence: TGTGCCAGCAGTACGGTGACAGGGCCCGGGGCCAACGTCCTGACTTTC.

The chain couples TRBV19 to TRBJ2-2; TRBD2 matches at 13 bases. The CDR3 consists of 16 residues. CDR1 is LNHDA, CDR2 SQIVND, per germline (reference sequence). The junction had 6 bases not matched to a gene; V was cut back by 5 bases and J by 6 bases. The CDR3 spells CASSPGLAGAPGELFF. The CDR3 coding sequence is TGTGCCAGTAGTCCCGGACTAGCGGGAGCCCCCGGGGAGCTGTTTTTT.

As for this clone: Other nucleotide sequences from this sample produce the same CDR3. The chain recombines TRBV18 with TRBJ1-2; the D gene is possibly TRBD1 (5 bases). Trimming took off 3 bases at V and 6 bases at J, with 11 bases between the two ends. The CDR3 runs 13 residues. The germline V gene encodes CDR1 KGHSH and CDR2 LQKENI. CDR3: CASSPRRGDGYTF. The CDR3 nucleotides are TGTGCCAGCTCACCGAGGAGAGGGGATGGCTACACCTTC. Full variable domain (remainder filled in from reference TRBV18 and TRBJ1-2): NAGVMQNPRHLVRRRGQEARLRCSPMKGHSHVYWYRQLPEEGLKFMVYLQKENIIDESGMPKERFSAEFPKEGPSILRIQQVVRGDSAAYFCASSPRRGDGYTFGSGTRLTVV.